This T cell receptor beta chain was obtained from a study of CD8 T cells in Susac syndrome. Per the germline V gene, CDR1 is MNHEY and CDR2 is SVGEGT. The CDR3 has 12 amino acids. The V end was cut by 6 bases, the J end by 2 bases, with 6 bases between. RNA, at about 0.45 to 1 ug, was reverse transcribed with random hexamers. TCRdb recomputed calls from the immunoSEQ multiplex PCR reads with MiXCR, one row per CDR3 protein. The sample yields about 130,000 distinct CDR3 sequences, around 94% seen once. The rearrangement links TRBV6-2 or TRBV6-3 to TRBJ2-3; D is unresolved. This TCR was sampled from a human donor in good health. Sequencing was performed on CD4+ T cells from PBMCs. Here the CDR3 DNA reads TGTGCCAGCAGCACAAACACAGATACGCAGTATTTT. Translating gives CASSTNTDTQYF.